Included here is one TCR beta chain sequence, with context. This CDR3 contains 14 residues. Trimming removed 3 bases at V and 1 base at J, with 6 bases between. Germline V gene data show CDR1 as SEHNR and CDR2 as FQNEAQ (reference sequence). This record belongs to a study of shared clonotypes between healthy human individuals. The data were produced by immunoSEQ multiplex PCR, yet TCRdb's version contains in-frame clones alone and is incomplete. The table shows roughly 2,500,000 clones, with roughly 93% occurring only once. Sequencing was carried out using naive CD4+ T cells from PBMCs. Documented subset: CD45RA+ positively selected. The rearrangement links TRBV7-9 to TRBJ2-2, with no clear D. The TCR originated in a man aged 18-30 years in good health. Some clones in this sample may be carry-over from other donors' samples. The CDR3 region is CASSLEGNTGELFF. DNA of the CDR3: TGTGCCAGCAGCTTGGAAGGGAACACCGGGGAGCTGTTTTTT.